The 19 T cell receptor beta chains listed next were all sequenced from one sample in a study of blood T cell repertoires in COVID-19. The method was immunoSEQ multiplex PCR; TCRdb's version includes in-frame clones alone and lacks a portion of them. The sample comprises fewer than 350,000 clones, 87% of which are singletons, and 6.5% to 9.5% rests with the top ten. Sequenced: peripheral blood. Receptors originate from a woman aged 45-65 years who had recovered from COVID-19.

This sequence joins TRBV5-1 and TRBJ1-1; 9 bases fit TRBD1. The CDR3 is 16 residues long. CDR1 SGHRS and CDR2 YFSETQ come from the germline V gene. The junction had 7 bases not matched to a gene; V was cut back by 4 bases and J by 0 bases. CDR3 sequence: CASSLRTGEMNTEAFF. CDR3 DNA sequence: TGCGCCAGCAGCCTTCGGACAGGGGAAATGAACACTGAAGCTTTCTTT.

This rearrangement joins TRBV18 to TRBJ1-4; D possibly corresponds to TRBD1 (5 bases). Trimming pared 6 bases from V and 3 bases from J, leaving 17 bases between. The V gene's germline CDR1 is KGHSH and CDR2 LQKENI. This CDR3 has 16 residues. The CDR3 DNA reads TGTGCCAGCTCCCCCGCAGCGACAGCGCCTAATGAAAAACTGTTTTTT. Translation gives CASSPAATAPNEKLFF.

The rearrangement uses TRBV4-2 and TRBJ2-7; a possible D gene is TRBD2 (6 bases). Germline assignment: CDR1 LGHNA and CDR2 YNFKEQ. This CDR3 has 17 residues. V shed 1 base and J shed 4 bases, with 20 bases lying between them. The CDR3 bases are TGTGCCAGCAGCCAAGCTTGGGGGGAAAACGCCCTATACGAGCAGTACTTC. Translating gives CASSQAWGENALYEQYF.

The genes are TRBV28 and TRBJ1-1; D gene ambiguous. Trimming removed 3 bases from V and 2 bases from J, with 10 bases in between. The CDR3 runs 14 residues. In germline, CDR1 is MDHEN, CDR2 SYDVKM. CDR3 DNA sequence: TGTGCCAGCAGTTTGCCCAGTTTCAACACTGAAGCTTTCTTT. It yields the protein CASSLPSFNTEAFF.

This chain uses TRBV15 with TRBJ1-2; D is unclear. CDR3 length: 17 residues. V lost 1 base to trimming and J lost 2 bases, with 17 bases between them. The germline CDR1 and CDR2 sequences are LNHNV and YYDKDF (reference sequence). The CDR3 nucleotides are TGTGCCACCAGCAGAGGTCGGCAGGTCTCTCTCAACTATGGCTACACCTTC. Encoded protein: CATSRGRQVSLNYGYTF.

Here the CDR3 reads CASSPGQGIYNEQFF. The CDR3 bases are TGTGCCAGCAGCCCAGGACAGGGGATCTACAATGAGCAGTTCTTC. The rearrangement uses TRBV11-2 and TRBJ2-1, with 9 positions matching TRBD1. Germline trimming cut 5 bases from V and 3 bases from J; bases unmatched to any gene: 5. The CDR3 has 15 residues. The germline gives CDR1 SGHAT, CDR2 FQNNGV.

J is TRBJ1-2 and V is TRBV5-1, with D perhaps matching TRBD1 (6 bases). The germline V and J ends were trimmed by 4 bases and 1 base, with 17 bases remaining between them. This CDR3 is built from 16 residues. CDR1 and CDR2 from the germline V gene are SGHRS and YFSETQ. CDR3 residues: CASSEGTLQDNYGYTF. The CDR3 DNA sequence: TGCGCCAGCAGCGAGGGGACATTACAGGATAACTATGGCTACACCTTC. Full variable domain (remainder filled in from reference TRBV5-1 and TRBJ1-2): KAGVTQTPRYLIKTRGQQVTLSCSPISGHRSVSWYQQTPGQGLQFLFEYFSETQRNKGNFPGRFSGRQFSNSRSEMNVSTLELGDSALYLCASSEGTLQDNYGYTFGSGTRLTVV.

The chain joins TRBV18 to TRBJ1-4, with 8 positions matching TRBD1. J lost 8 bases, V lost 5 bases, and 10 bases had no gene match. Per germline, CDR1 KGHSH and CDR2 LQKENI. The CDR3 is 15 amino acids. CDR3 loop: CASSASGTGIEKLFF. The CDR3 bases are TGTGCCAGCTCAGCCTCCGGGACAGGCATCGAAAAACTGTTTTTT. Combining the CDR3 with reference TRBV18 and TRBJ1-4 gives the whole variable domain NAGVMQNPRHLVRRRGQEARLRCSPMKGHSHVYWYRQLPEEGLKFMVYLQKENIIDESGMPKERFSAEFPKEGPSILRIQQVVRGDSAAYFCASSASGTGIEKLFFGSGTQLSVL.

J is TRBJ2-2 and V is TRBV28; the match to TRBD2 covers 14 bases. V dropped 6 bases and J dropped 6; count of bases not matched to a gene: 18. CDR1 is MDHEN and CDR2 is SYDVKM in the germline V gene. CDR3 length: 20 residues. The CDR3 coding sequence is TGTGCCAGCAGCCCTAACTCCGGGACTAGCGGGAGCGGGGTCGCCGGGGAGCTGTTTTTT. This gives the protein CASSPNSGTSGSGVAGELFF.

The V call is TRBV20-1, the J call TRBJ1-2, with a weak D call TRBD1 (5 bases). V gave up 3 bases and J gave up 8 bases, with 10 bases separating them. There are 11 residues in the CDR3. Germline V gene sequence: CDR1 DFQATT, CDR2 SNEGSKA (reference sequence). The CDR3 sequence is CSASRQQGYTF. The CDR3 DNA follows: TGCAGTGCTAGCCGACAGCAAGGCTACACCTTC.

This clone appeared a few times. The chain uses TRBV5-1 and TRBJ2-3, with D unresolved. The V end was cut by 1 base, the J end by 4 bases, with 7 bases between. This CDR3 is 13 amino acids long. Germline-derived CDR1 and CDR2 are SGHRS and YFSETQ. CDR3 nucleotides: TGCGCCAGCAGCTTGACAGTCCCAGATACGCAGTATTTT. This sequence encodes CASSLTVPDTQYF.

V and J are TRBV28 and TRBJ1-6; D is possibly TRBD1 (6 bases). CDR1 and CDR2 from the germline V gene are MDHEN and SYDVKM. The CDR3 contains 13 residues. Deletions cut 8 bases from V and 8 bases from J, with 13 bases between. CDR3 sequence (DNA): TGTGCCAGCCGCAGGGGCTTGGATTCACCCCTCCACTTT. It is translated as CASRRGLDSPLHF.

This CDR3 is CSASSQGNTEAFF. The CDR3 coding sequence is TGCAGTGCTAGTAGTCAGGGGAACACTGAAGCTTTCTTT. The chain joins TRBV20-1 to TRBJ1-1; tentative D call: TRBD1 (5 bases). Germline loops: CDR1 DFQATT, CDR2 SNEGSKA (reference sequence). Trimming cost V 3 bases and J 1 base, with 9 bases left between them. This CDR3 comprises 13 residues.

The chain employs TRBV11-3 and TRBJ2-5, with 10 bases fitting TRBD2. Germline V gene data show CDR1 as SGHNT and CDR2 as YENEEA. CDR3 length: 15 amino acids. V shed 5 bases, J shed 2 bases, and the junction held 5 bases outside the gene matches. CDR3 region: CASSTGLAAQETQYF. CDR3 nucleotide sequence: TGTGCCAGCAGCACCGGACTAGCGGCGCAAGAGACCCAGTACTTC.

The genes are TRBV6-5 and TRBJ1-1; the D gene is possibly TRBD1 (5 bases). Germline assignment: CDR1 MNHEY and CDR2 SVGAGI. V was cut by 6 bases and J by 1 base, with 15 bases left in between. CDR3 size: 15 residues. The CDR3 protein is CASRTGPGGNTEAFF. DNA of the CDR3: TGTGCCAGCAGAACCGGACCGGGGGGGAACACTGAAGCTTTCTTT.

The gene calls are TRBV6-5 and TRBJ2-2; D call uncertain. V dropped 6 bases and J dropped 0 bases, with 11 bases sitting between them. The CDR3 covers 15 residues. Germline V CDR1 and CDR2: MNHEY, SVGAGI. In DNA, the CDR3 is TGTGCCAGCAGCCAGAAATTCGCGAACACCGGGGAGCTGTTTTTT. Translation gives CASSQKFANTGELFF.

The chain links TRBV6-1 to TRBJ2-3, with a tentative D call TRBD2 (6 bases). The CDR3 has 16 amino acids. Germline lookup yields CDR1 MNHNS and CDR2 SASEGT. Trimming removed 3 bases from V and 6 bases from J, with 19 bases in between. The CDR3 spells CASSEIRPGRSDTQYF. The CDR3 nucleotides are TGTGCCAGCAGTGAGATTCGGCCAGGGAGGTCGGATACGCAGTATTTT.

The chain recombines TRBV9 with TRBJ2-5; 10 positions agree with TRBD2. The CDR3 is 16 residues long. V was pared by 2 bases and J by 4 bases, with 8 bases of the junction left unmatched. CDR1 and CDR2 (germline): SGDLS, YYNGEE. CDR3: CASSVGSGLATETQYF. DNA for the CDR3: TGTGCCAGCAGCGTTGGTTCGGGACTAGCGACAGAGACCCAGTACTTC.

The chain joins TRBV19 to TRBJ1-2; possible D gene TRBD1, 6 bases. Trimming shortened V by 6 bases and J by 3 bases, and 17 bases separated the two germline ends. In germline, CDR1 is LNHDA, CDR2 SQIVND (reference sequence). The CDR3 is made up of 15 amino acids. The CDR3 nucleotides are TGTGCCAGTAGGGAATCACAGGGAAGGTACTATGGCTACACCTTC. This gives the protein CASRESQGRYYGYTF. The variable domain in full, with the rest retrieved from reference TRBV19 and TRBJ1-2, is DGGITQSPKYLFRKEGQNVTLSCEQNLNHDAMYWYRQDPGQGLRLIYYSQIVNDFQKGDIAEGYSVSREKKESFPLTVTSAQKNPTAFYLCASRESQGRYYGYTFGSGTRLTVV.